This T cell receptor beta chain was sequenced during a study of T cell repertoires in cytomegalovirus infection (dated by TCRdb to the late 2010s). For context, the study as a whole: Recently identified HLA-C-restricted CMV epitopes, whose presentation resists viral immunomodulation, were targeted by peptide stimulations together with well-studied HLA-B-restricted epitopes. Donor HLA type was relevant to the analysis, because carriage of CMV infection together with the matching HLA type was indicated by public TCR beta signatures. The study at large found these results: The ex vivo response was dominated by HLA-C-restricted CMV-specific TCR beta clonotypes, and the single most frequent clonotype in two of eight donors was supplied by these HLA-C-restricted clonotypes. Carriers of CMV infection plus the relevant HLA type were discriminated by the cumulative frequency of public TCR beta family members in the study cohort and in an independent approximately 340-donor cohort.

The treatment or condition label, as the study defines it: in vitro stimulation with specific CMV peptide epitopes to enrich CMV-specific T cells. The junction shows trimming of 3 bases on V and 7 bases on J, and the gene matches do not reach 8 bases of it. The CDR3 measures 15 amino acids from cysteine to phenylalanine. The retained sequence is limited to the CDR3, 45 bases, with the frame set at the first base. For CDR1 and CDR2, the germline V gene (reference sequence) lists LNHDA and SQIVND. The instrument was an Illumina HiSeq 1500. TCRdb's own reprocessing of the public reads used fastp at Q25 and MiXCR and kept productive beta chains. Rows are combined by CDR3 protein, so each entry shows the most common genes and DNA. The sample table lists 750,000 to 950,000 distinct CDR3 sequences, under 35% of them with a count of one. The ten biggest clones cover about an eighth of the sample. As concerns this clonotype: There is no known antigen for this receptor. No per-base quality is available; no much larger clone lies one base away.

The sequence was collected from a human donor in good health (CMV status not recorded). Some clones in this sample may be carry-over from other donors' samples. The chain is made from TRBV19 and TRBJ1-5; 8 junctional bases match TRBD1. Sample: cultured CD8+ T cells from PBMCs, taken from culture after CMV antigen stimulation. Here the CDR3 is given as CASSMGQAISQPQHF. The DNA sequence is as follows: TGTGCCAGTAGTATGGGACAGGCTATTAGCCAGCCCCAGCATTTT.